This TCR beta chain appears in the sequencing data of a study of cytomegalovirus exposure and HLA in healthy donors (dated by TCRdb to about 2017). In terms of the full investigation: According to an earlier analysis of several hundred of the donors, 150 million to 200 million T cells yielded some 120 million unique TCR beta sequences and 250 to 350 Gb of sequence data. Approximately 310 gigabases of sequencing data and 70 million to 100 million unique TCR sequences were included in an early release covering roughly 700 HLA-typed donors. The genetic ancestry cluster associated with self-reported Caucasian donors included 81% of the 398 genotyped donors. The study aimed to test whether cataloging public T cell receptors could reveal signatures of past pathogen exposure. The T cell repertoires of around 670 subjects were profiled by immunosequencing and related to cytomegalovirus serostatus. Along with the roughly 670-subject first cohort, a separate validation cohort of around 120 different subjects was used. To predict cytomegalovirus infection status, the study brought together high-throughput TCR immunosequencing, statistical association of individual TCRs with disease status, and machine learning. In a later analysis, previously published TCR beta repertoires from 666 donors were re-analyzed and high-resolution HLA genotyping was added so that TCR occurrence patterns could be studied. Rather than drawing on any new phenotypic data, the later analysis identified candidate immune exposures from TCR beta sequences and the way those sequences occurred across donors. An earlier analysis of roughly 580 of the donors used high-throughput TCR beta sequencing to judge whether each TCR beta V gene segment behaved as functional or pseudogenic. Donor age, sex, ethnicity and CMV serostatus were collected together with the repertoire data. Genome-wide SNP genotypes for about 60% of the 666 donors were used in a later genetic analysis, which treated that subset as a discovery cohort. All discovery cohort repertoires had been generated on a single sequencing platform. HLA typing included class I and class II loci at four-digit resolution. The number of donors typed differed by locus, with roughly 629-640 for A, B, C, DRB1 and DQB1, about 500 for DQA1, some 570 for DPA1, and under 490 for DPB1. Roughly five DR-DQ haplotypes were handled as single units for association and clustering because linkage in the cohort was strong. On average, around 240,000 unique TCR beta nucleotide sequences were sequenced per donor among roughly 430 genotyped donors of the cohort, with roughly 18% of those sequences being non-productive.

At the junction V is shortened by 6 bases and J by 2 bases, with 13 bases in between. CDR1 and CDR2 are drawn from the germline V gene: SGHAT, FQNNGV. From the cysteine through the phenylalanine, the CDR3 covers 15 amino acids. Only the CDR3 DNA stays, 45 bases, in frame from base 1. The method behind the library was the immunoSEQ multiplex PCR assay. A mixture of 60 forward primers for TCR Vbeta segments and 13 reverse primers for TCR Jbeta segments was used in the multiplex PCR. A multiplex PCR assay on genomic DNA amplified the CDR3 region of rearranged TCR beta genes. The amplified TCR beta libraries were sequenced on the Illumina HiSeq System as 87-base-pair reads. On the study's bioinformatics: In a later analysis, tens of millions of unique TCR beta chains were counted across the 500 to 850 repertoires, and approximately 9.9 million of these chains were shared by at least two donors. To remove PCR and sequencing errors, raw reads were error-corrected and collapsed into unique sequences using a nearest-neighbor algorithm that merged closely related sequences. V, D and J gene segments were assigned by aligning CDR3 sequences to IMGT reference sequences. For a sequence to be retained, a match of at least six nucleotides to both a V gene segment and a J gene segment was required. A rearrangement counted as productive if the CDR3 had no stop codons and remained in frame with V and J, and every other rearrangement counted as non-productive. CDR3 was defined by IMGT convention, running from the second conserved V-encoded cysteine to the conserved J-encoded phenylalanine. In an earlier analysis of 550 to 650 of the donors, sequences lacking an unambiguous match to a single V gene segment were excluded. In an earlier analysis of some 590 of the donors, a V segment was called functional when productive rearrangements were above 56.7%, and segregating when the standard deviation between donors exceeded 5%. A statistical classification framework was built for diagnosing cytomegalovirus status from the catalog of TCR beta chain sequences. A later analysis assigned V and J genes by comparing TCR nucleotide sequences with IMGT/GENE-DB human TR gene sequences. The TCRdist pipeline was used in a later analysis to assign CDR3 sequences and most-parsimonious VDJ recombination scenarios. In a later analysis, every TCR beta chain was defined by the combination of its CDR3 amino acid sequence and its V-gene family, and reads without a unique V-gene family were dropped. As a way to deal with suspected cross-contamination and a sequencing artifact, a later analysis dropped roughly 600 nucleotide sequences that were highly shared and had low generation probability. In a later analysis, a clonal expansion index for each public chain was calculated from normalized within-repertoire ranks of inferred template counts. Generation probabilities in a later analysis came from a VDJ recombination model fitted to out-of-frame rearrangements, and those results were checked against IGoR. Hypergeometric tests were used in a later analysis to score TCR-TCR, TCR-HLA and TCR-CMV co-occurrence, with a repertoire-size bias correction applied to the TCR pairs. To estimate false discovery rates, a later analysis permuted the HLA or CMV assignments 20 times. In a later analysis, co-occurring TCRs were grouped using DBSCAN, and TCRdist sequence similarity was added for clustering within HLA-allele-positive subsets. Co-occurrence clustering excluded repertoires with fewer than 30,000 or more than 120,000 public chains, plus five with anomalous nucleotide sharing. The clones in this table, taken by TCRdb from immuneACCESS, are in-frame only. Not every clone is retained; where verified, under half of the shortfall comes from an unresolved V gene, and the cause of the rest is unknown. V and J calls plus clone size are reproduced from that table; the DNA served to infer D and trimming. Within this sample are about 130,000 clones, with roughly 83% of them counted one time only. Roughly 20% of the sample is in the top ten clones.

Remarks on this clone: The target of this receptor is not known. Base qualities are missing; no much larger clone stands one base away.

What the work shows at the level of the full study, not this receptor alone: In a later analysis, HLA-associated TCR beta chains were found to be more clonally expanded and to have lower generation probabilities than equally common non-associated chains. According to the authors, the approach could potentially be generalized to other disease states and immunological phenotypes. A cluster of highly shared sequence variants was judged likely to be a technical artifact of the sequencing pipeline. Linkage disequilibrium might explain the correlated functional status among segregating V segments, but an unknown experimental factor could not be excluded. According to a later analysis, parvovirus B19, influenza, CMV and Epstein-Barr virus appeared linked to several top co-occurrence clusters. In vitro tests confirmed that three of the cytomegalovirus-associated TCR beta chains recognize cytomegalovirus antigens. This cohort had only TCR beta chains sequenced, and the lack of alpha or paired-chain data limited which features could be detected. In a later analysis, around 17,000 TCR beta sequences were associated with specific HLA alleles at a false discovery rate of 0.05. Sequencing depth was assumed to be roughly uniform across donors in the presence/absence analyses, though that assumption may not hold. In the study, approximately 160 TCR beta chains were listed as associated with cytomegalovirus. A later analysis found that most CMV-associated TCR beta chains appeared HLA-restricted, with HLA associations seemingly driven largely by CMV exposure. In an earlier analysis of approximately 590 of the donors, most TCR beta V segments were observed in productive rearrangements about 87% or about 30% of the time, broadly matching IMGT annotations. A further reported finding was that TCR beta sequences accurately predicted the HLA-A and HLA-B alleles for most subjects in the first cohort. While some public TCRs were present in many individuals, most TCR sequences turned up only very rarely across donors. Because HLA typing was unavailable for some donors at each locus, only the typed subset was used in association tests. In both the original and validation cohorts, the classifier was reported to diagnose cytomegalovirus status with high specificity and sensitivity. When HLA alleles, especially DR and DQ, strongly co-occurred, attributing TCR associations to individual alleles was difficult. Immune exposure information for the cohort was limited to CMV serostatus. A later genetic analysis reported fewer N-insertions in productive TCRs among donors in an Asian-associated ancestry cluster than the roughly 620-donor mean. Some IMGT-functional V segments, including TRBV6-2 and TRBV6-3, could not be distinguished by the 87-base-pair reads and were therefore excluded. Because counts were too low, some 17 rarely observed V segments, including chromosome 9 orphons, were excluded from the earlier analysis of fewer than 650 of the donors. V-gene and J-gene trimming of TCR beta chains was associated with a missense DCLRE1C variant in a later genetic analysis, and the association was replicated in an independent cohort. A later analysis found that TCR association rates varied across HLA loci, with DRB1 alleles showing the most associated TCRs and HLA-C alleles the fewest.

In total, about 650 healthy bone marrow donors made up the cohort. All cohort members were sampled while nominally healthy, although unrecorded immune exposures were likely present. The donor was CMV seropositive and belonged to the group of 250 to 300 seropositive cohort members. A peripheral blood sample was provided by each donor, and peripheral blood mononuclear cells were used for TCR beta sequencing. The Qiagen DNeasy Blood Extraction Kit was used to extract genomic DNA from the blood cell samples. The specimen sequenced was PBMCs. The source is a young man in good health and CMV-seropositive. The sequence links TRBV11-2 to TRBJ1-4; the D gene cannot be resolved reliably. The CDR3: CASRLRHSTNEKLFF. In nucleotide form, the sequence is TGTGCCAGCAGGCTAAGACATTCGACTAATGAAAAACTGTTTTTT.